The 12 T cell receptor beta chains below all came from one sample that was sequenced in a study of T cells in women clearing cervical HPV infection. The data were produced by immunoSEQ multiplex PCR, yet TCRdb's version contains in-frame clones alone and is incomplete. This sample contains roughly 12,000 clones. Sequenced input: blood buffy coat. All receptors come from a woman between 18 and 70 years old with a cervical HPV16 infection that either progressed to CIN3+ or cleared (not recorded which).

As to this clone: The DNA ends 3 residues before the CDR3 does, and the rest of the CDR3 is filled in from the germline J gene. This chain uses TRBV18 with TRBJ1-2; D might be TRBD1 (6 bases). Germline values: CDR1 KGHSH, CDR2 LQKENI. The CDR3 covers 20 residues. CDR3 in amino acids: CASSPRPLADPTGDKNIYTF. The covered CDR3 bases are TGTGCCAGCTCACCGAGACCGCTAGCGGACCCGACCGGGGACAAAAACATC.

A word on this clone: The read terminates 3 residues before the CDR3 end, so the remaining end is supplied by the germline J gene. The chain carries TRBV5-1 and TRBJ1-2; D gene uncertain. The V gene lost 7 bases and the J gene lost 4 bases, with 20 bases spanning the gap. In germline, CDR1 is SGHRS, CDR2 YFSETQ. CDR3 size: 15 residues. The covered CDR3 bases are TGCGCCAGCTACCCAACCCCAGGCTTCACCTATGGC. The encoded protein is CASYPTPGFTYG. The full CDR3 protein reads CASYPTPGFTYGYTF.

CDR3 residues: CASSGQGGNQPQHF. The covered CDR3 bases are TGTGCCAGCAGCGGCCAGGGAGGCAATCAGCCC. The V and J genes are TRBV7-9 and TRBJ1-5; D may be TRBD1 (5 bases). Sequencing ends 3 residues short of the CDR3 end; the germline J gene provides the rest. Deletions cut 5 bases from V and 2 bases from J, with 10 bases between. Per germline, CDR1 SEHNR and CDR2 FQNEAQ (reference sequence). The CDR3 covers 14 residues.

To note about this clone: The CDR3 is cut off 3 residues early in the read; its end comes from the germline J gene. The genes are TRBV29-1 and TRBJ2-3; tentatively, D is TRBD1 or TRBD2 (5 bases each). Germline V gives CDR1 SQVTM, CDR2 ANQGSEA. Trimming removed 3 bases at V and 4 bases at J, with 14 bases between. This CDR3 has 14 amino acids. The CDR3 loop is CSVDDRRGADTQYF. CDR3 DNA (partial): TGCAGCGTTGACGACCGCCGAGGGGCAGATACG.

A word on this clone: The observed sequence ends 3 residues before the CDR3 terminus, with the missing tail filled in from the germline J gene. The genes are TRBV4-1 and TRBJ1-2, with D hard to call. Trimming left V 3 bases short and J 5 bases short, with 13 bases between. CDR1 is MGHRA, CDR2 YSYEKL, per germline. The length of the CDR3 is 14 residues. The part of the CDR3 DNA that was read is TGCGCCAGCAGCCAGTCAGCGGCGTTGTATGGC. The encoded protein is CASSQSAALYG. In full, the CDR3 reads CASSQSAALYGYTF.

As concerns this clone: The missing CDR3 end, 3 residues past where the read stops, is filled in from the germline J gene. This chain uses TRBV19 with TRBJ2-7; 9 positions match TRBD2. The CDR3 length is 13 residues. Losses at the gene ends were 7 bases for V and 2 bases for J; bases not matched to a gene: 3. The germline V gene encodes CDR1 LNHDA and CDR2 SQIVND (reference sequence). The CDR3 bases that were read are TGTGCCAGTACCTCTAGCGGGGCCTACGAG. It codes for CASTSSGAYE. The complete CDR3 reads CASTSSGAYEQYF.

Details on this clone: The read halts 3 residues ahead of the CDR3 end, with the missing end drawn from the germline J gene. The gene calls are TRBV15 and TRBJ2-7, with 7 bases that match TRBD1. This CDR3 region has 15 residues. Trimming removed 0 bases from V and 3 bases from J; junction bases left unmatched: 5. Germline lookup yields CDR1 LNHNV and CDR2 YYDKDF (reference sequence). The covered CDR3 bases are TGTGCCACCAGCAGAGATTCTGGGACAGTCTACGAG. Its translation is CATSRDSGTVYE. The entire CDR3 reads CATSRDSGTVYEQYF.

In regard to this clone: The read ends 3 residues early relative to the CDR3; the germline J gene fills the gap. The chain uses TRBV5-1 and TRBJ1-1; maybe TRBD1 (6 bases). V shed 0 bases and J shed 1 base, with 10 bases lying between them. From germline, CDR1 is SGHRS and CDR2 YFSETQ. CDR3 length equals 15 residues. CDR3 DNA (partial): TGCGCCAGCAGCTTGGCCGCGACAGGGAACACTGAA. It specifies CASSLAATGNTE. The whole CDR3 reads CASSLAATGNTEAFF.

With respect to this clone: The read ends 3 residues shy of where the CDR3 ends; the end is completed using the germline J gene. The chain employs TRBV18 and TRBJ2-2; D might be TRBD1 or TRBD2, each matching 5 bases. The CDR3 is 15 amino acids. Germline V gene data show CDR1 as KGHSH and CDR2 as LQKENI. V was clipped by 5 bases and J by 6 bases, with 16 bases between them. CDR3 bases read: TGTGCCAGCTCAACAGACCAGAGGGGATCCGGGGAG. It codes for CASSTDQRGSGE. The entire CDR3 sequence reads CASSTDQRGSGELFF.

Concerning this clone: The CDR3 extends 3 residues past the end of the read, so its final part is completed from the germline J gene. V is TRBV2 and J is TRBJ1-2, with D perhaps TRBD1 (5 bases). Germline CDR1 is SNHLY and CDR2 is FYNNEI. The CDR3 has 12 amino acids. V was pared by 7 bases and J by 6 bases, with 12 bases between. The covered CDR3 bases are TGTGCCAGCAATAACCCCAGGGATGGC. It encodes CASNNPRDG. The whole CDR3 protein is CASNNPRDGYTF. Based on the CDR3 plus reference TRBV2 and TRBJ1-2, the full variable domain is EPEVTQTPSHQVTQMGQEVILRCVPISNHLYFYWYRQILGQKVEFLVSFYNNEISEKSEIFDDQFSVERPDGSNFTLKIRSTKLEDSAMYFCASNNPRDGYTFGSGTRLTVV.

Partial CDR3 DNA: TGCAGTGCTAGGCGTAGCGGGGGGGGAGGTGAG. Translation: CSARRSGGGGE. The complete CDR3 reads CSARRSGGGGEQFF. The chain recombines TRBV20-1 with TRBJ2-1; 11 nucleotides agree with TRBD2. The CDR3 goes on 3 residues after the read ends, and that part is filled in from the germline J gene. Trimming at V came to 3 bases and at J to 9 bases, leaving 7 bases not matched to a gene. The CDR3 sequence is 14 residues long. CDR1 is DFQATT, CDR2 SNEGSKA, per germline (reference sequence).

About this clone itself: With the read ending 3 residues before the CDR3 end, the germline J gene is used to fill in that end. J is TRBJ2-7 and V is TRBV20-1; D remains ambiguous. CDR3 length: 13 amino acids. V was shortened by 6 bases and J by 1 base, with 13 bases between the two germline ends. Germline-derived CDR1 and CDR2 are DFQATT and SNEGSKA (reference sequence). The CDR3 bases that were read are TGCAGTGCAGCCAAAATCGCGTCCTACGAG. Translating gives CSAAKIASYE. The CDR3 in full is CSAAKIASYEQYF.